Each of the 31 T cell receptor beta chains below was sequenced from the same sample in a study of cytomegalovirus exposure and HLA in healthy donors (dated by TCRdb to about 2017). Libraries were prepared through the immunoSEQ multiplex PCR assay. For the multiplex PCR, a mixture combining 60 forward primers for TCR Vbeta segments and 13 reverse primers for TCR Jbeta segments was used. TCRdb carries this immuneACCESS record with in-frame sequences only. Its versions omit some clonotypes, under half of them owing to an unresolved V gene in the studies checked, with the rest unexplained. The table of this sample itemizes 30,000 to 35,000 clones. About 3.6% of the sample is held by the ten biggest clonotypes. The specimen sequenced was PBMCs. These TCRs come from a woman in her forties in good health and CMV-seropositive.

This sequence joins TRBV6-5 and TRBJ1-1; D is unresolved. V dropped 2 bases and J dropped 4 bases, with 14 bases sitting between them. The length of the CDR3 is 15 residues. Germline lookup yields CDR1 MNHEY and CDR2 SVGAGI. The CDR3 spells CASSYLRVRVTEAFF. Written as DNA, the CDR3 is TGTGCCAGCAGTTACCTCCGGGTACGGGTCACTGAAGCTTTCTTT.

The CDR3 loop is CASSYQGHPTQYF. The CDR3, as DNA: TGTGCCAGCAGCTACCAGGGTCATCCTACGCAGTATTTT. This chain joins TRBV14 and TRBJ2-3, with D perhaps TRBD1 (5 bases). The germline V gene has CDR1 SGHDN and CDR2 FVKESK. Trimming cost V 5 bases and J 8 bases, with 14 bases left between them. This CDR3 spans 13 amino acids.

CDR3 residues: CASSRAQGIKDEQFF. The CDR3 nucleotides read TGTGCCAGCAGCCGGGCCCAGGGTATTAAAGATGAGCAGTTCTTC. The chain has TRBV7-2 and TRBJ2-1, with D possibly TRBD1 on 5 matching bases. This CDR3 has 15 residues. Trimming shortened V by 5 bases and J by 8 bases, and 19 bases separated the two germline ends. Germline CDR1 is SGHTA and CDR2 is FQGNSA. Full variable domain (rest looked up from reference TRBV7-2 and TRBJ2-1): GAGVSQSPSNKVTEKGKDVELRCDPISGHTALYWYRQSLGQGLEFLIYFQGNSAPDKSGLPSDRFSAERTGGSVSTLTIQRTQQEDSAVYLCASSRAQGIKDEQFFGPGTRLTVL.

This chain links TRBV18 with TRBJ1-3, with D perhaps TRBD1 (6 bases). Trimming took 1 base from V and 0 from J, leaving 16 bases between them. There are 18 residues in the CDR3. Germline loops: CDR1 KGHSH, CDR2 LQKENI. This chain's CDR3 is CASSPLRTAMLSGNTIYF. For the CDR3, the DNA is TGTGCCAGCTCACCACTCCGGACAGCTATGCTCTCTGGAAACACCATATATTTT.

This chain joins TRBV19 and TRBJ1-1; TRBD1 might be the D (6 bases). The CDR3 runs to 14 residues. Germline lookup yields CDR1 LNHDA and CDR2 SQIVND (reference sequence). V was cut by 4 bases and J by 1 base, with 10 bases left in between. CDR3 bases: TGTGCCAGTAGTAGAACAGGGAAGAACACTGAAGCTTTCTTT. Amino acid sequence: CASSRTGKNTEAFF.

The rearrangement uses TRBV6-6 and TRBJ2-5, with 7 bases identical to TRBD2. CDR1 is MNHNY and CDR2 is SVGAGI in the germline V gene (reference sequence). After removal of 5 bases from V and 3 bases from J, the junction contained 0 bases not matched to a gene. This CDR3 contains 12 residues. The CDR3 DNA sequence: TGTGCCAGCAGTCTAGCGGAAGAGACCCAGTACTTC. Residues: CASSLAEETQYF.

This rearrangement joins TRBV4-3 to TRBJ2-1; 8 bases agree with TRBD2. The CDR3 totals 14 residues. After removal of 3 bases from V and 5 bases from J, the junction contained 3 bases not matched to a gene. Germline assignment: CDR1 LGHNA and CDR2 YSLEER. CDR3 amino acids: CASSQTSADNEQFF. The CDR3 region has the DNA TGCGCCAGCAGCCAGACTAGCGCCGACAATGAGCAGTTCTTC.

The chain couples TRBV5-4 to TRBJ2-7; 11 positions agree with TRBD1. The CDR3 is 13 amino acids. J was trimmed by 7 bases and V by 5 bases; bases with no gene match: 5. The V gene's germline CDR1 is SGHNT and CDR2 YYREEE (reference sequence). CDR3 sequence reads: CASSRDRGGEQYF. The CDR3 nucleotides read TGTGCCAGCAGTAGGGACAGGGGGGGTGAGCAGTACTTC.

The V and J genes are TRBV30 and TRBJ1-5; no reliable D call. V shed 2 bases and J shed 1 base, with 9 bases lying between them. The CDR3 length is 14 residues. Germline-derived CDR1 and CDR2 are GTSNPN and SVGIG (reference sequence). CDR3 amino acids: CAWSYPASNQPQHF. The CDR3, as DNA: TGTGCCTGGAGTTACCCCGCGAGCAATCAGCCCCAGCATTTT.

Comments on this clone: The DNA is omitted, as the CDR3 cannot be located on it reliably, and the CDR3 follows TCRdb's listing. This chain links TRBV7-2 with TRBJ1-1; the D segment call TRBD1 is taken from the table without a DNA check. The CDR3 spans 17 residues, counting both ends. The germline gives CDR1 SGHTA, CDR2 FQGNSA. CDR3 protein: CASSEIRARGRNTEAFF.

The chain links TRBV4-1 to TRBJ1-6; a possible D gene is TRBD1 (6 bases). CDR1 and CDR2 (germline): MGHRA, YSYEKL. The CDR3 length is 16 residues. V was clipped by 1 base and J by 8 bases, with 15 bases between them. The CDR3 reads CASSQGGGRGYSPLHF. CDR3 DNA sequence: TGCGCCAGCAGCCAAGGAGGTGGCAGGGGATATTCACCCCTCCACTTT.

The rearrangement links TRBV7-9 to TRBJ1-2; 7 bases map to TRBD1. Germline CDR1 and CDR2: SEHNR and FQNEAQ (reference sequence). The trim removed 5 bases at V and 5 bases at J, leaving 8 bases unmatched. The CDR3 sequence is 14 residues long. The chain's CDR3 is CASSPPDRSYGYTF. The CDR3 DNA reads TGTGCCAGCAGCCCGCCGGACAGGTCATATGGCTACACCTTC.

The gene calls are TRBV9 and TRBJ2-3, with 10 bases fitting TRBD2. The CDR3 contains 15 residues. J was trimmed by 2 bases and V by 3 bases; bases with no gene match: 3. Germline CDR1 and CDR2: SGDLS and YYNGEE. DNA for the CDR3: TGTGCCAGCAGCGAGGGGACTAGCGTCACAGATACGCAGTATTTT. This translates into CASSEGTSVTDTQYF.

V gene TRBV5-6 combines with J gene TRBJ1-1; D perhaps matches TRBD1 (6 bases). V was clipped by 1 base and J by 3 bases, with 10 bases between them. The CDR3 is 14 residues long. Germline-derived CDR1 and CDR2 are SGHDT and YYEEEE. The CDR3 protein is CASSLQGYDTEAFF. The CDR3 DNA reads TGTGCCAGCAGCTTGCAGGGGTACGACACTGAAGCTTTCTTT.

V and J are TRBV30 and TRBJ1-1; 8 nucleotides line up with TRBD1. This CDR3 region has 14 residues. CDR1 and CDR2 from the germline V gene are GTSNPN and SVGIG (reference sequence). With 2 bases clipped from V and 6 bases from J, the junction kept 8 bases outside the gene matches. In nucleotides, the CDR3 is TGTGCCTGGAGTCGAGGACAGGGTGTTCCTGAAGCTTTCTTT. Encoded protein: CAWSRGQGVPEAFF.

The CDR3 DNA is TGTGCCAGCTCACCATATGAAGGTCAGGGACTAGGGGCCTACAATGAGCAGTTCTTC. This encodes CASSPYEGQGLGAYNEQFF. The chain recombines TRBV18 with TRBJ2-1, with 8 bases fitting TRBD2. CDR1 KGHSH and CDR2 LQKENI come from the germline V gene. The length of the CDR3 is 19 residues. V gave up 2 bases and J gave up 2 bases; unmatched junction bases: 14.

V usage is TRBV6-1 and J usage is TRBJ2-3; weak D call: TRBD1 (6 bases). Germline values: CDR1 MNHNS, CDR2 SASEGT. The germline V and J ends were trimmed by 10 bases and 0 bases, with 11 bases remaining between them. CDR3 length: 13 amino acids. The CDR3 DNA reads as TGTGCCAACCGACAGGCGAGCACAGATACGCAGTATTTT. Its translation is CANRQASTDTQYF.

Written as DNA, the CDR3 is TGTGCCAGCAGCTTGGTCGCGGGAGATCGCGAGCAGTACTTC. Translating gives CASSLVAGDREQYF. The chain employs TRBV5-4 and TRBJ2-7; 7 bases align to TRBD2. The CDR3 runs to 14 residues. J lost 6 bases, V lost 0 bases, and 6 bases had no gene match. Germline CDR1 and CDR2: SGHNT and YYREEE (reference sequence).

The gene calls are TRBV18 and TRBJ1-4, with a tentative D call TRBD1 (5 bases). The germline CDR1 and CDR2 sequences are KGHSH and LQKENI. This CDR3 is 13 amino acids long. V was trimmed by 0 bases and J by 10 bases, leaving 9 bases between them. The CDR3 sequence: CASSPPSGIKLFF. For the CDR3, the DNA is TGTGCCAGCTCACCACCGTCAGGGATAAAACTGTTTTTT.

This chain joins TRBV5-1 and TRBJ1-1, with TRBD1 matching over 7 bases. The CDR3 has 17 amino acids. Germline V gives CDR1 SGHRS, CDR2 YFSETQ. The V segment lost 4 bases and the J segment 0 bases; nucleotides outside the gene matches: 12. This chain's CDR3 is CASSVGGQRAVNTEAFF. CDR3 nucleotide sequence: TGCGCCAGCAGCGTGGGGGGACAGAGGGCGGTGAACACTGAAGCTTTCTTT.

The V gene is TRBV30, the J gene TRBJ1-2, with 8 bases matching TRBD1. J gave up 8 bases and V 7 bases, and 15 bases lay outside the gene matches. This CDR3 is built from 14 residues. Germline values: CDR1 GTSNPN, CDR2 SVGIG (reference sequence). The CDR3 protein is CASGSRQGARGYTF. The CDR3 DNA sequence: TGTGCCTCCGGGTCCCGGCAGGGGGCAAGAGGCTACACCTTC.

The chain couples TRBV9 to TRBJ2-7; D is unclear. From germline, CDR1 is SGDLS and CDR2 YYNGEE. CDR3 length: 13 amino acids. Trimming removed 3 bases from V and 2 bases from J, with 9 bases in between. CDR3 DNA sequence: TGTGCCAGCAGCGGATTAGATCCCTACGAGCAGTACTTC. Encoded protein: CASSGLDPYEQYF.

The chain carries TRBV7-2 and TRBJ2-7; D is unresolved. The V gene lost 0 bases and the J gene lost 3 bases, with 9 bases spanning the gap. Germline-derived CDR1 and CDR2 are SGHTA and FQGNSA. The CDR3 totals 14 residues. CDR3 sequence (DNA): TGTGCCAGCAGCTTAGCGGTACTACTCTACGAGCAGTACTTC. Residues: CASSLAVLLYEQYF.

This rearrangement joins TRBV5-1 to TRBJ2-1; tentative D call: TRBD1 (5 bases). The CDR3 covers 14 residues. Trimming cost V 0 bases and J 7 bases, with 11 bases left between them. CDR1 is SGHRS and CDR2 is YFSETQ in the germline V gene. This CDR3 is CASSLVQGGNEQFF. The CDR3 bases are TGCGCCAGCAGCTTGGTGCAGGGTGGGAATGAGCAGTTCTTC.

The chain uses TRBV6-5 and TRBJ1-6; D gene ambiguous. CDR1 is MNHEY and CDR2 is SVGAGI in the germline V gene. V was shortened by 2 bases and J by 10 bases, with 12 bases between the two germline ends. The CDR3 has 14 residues. CDR3 bases: TGTGCCAGCAGTTACGCGAGGAATCACTCACCCCTCCACTTT. Residues: CASSYARNHSPLHF.

V and J are TRBV5-1 and TRBJ2-7, with D possibly TRBD2 on 6 matching bases. This CDR3 is 18 amino acids long. V was clipped by 0 bases and J by 6 bases, with 25 bases between them. Germline V gene sequence: CDR1 SGHRS, CDR2 YFSETQ. This CDR3 is CASSLEGGIPIVATEQYF. DNA for the CDR3: TGCGCCAGCAGCTTGGAGGGCGGGATCCCCATCGTGGCTACCGAGCAGTACTTC.

The rearrangement links TRBV4-1 to TRBJ2-7, with 8 bases aligning to TRBD2. The CDR3 spans 16 residues. Germline CDR1 MGHRA, CDR2 YSYEKL. Trimming removed 2 bases from V and 0 bases from J; junction bases left unmatched: 6. CDR3 protein: CASSQLLAVSSYEQYF. The CDR3, as DNA: TGCGCCAGCAGCCAATTACTAGCGGTGAGCTCCTACGAGCAGTACTTC.

The chain is built from TRBV20-1 and TRBJ1-1, with 7 bases identical to TRBD1. This CDR3 region has 11 residues. CDR1 and CDR2 (germline): DFQATT, SNEGSKA (reference sequence). The V and J ends lost 6 bases and 5 bases, in that order; junction bases with no gene match: 3. The CDR3 loop reads CSANRGTEAFF. CDR3 bases: TGCAGTGCCAACAGGGGAACTGAAGCTTTCTTT.

The chain recombines TRBV10-3 with TRBJ1-1, with D uncertain. This CDR3 is 13 amino acids long. From germline, CDR1 is ENHRY and CDR2 SYGVKD. Trimming removed 6 bases from V and 0 bases from J, with 8 bases in between. The CDR3 protein is CAIRTPMNTEAFF. CDR3 nucleotide sequence: TGTGCCATCAGGACACCTATGAACACTGAAGCTTTCTTT.

The chain carries TRBV7-2 and TRBJ2-7, with TRBD1 as a possible D gene (6 bases). In germline, CDR1 is SGHTA, CDR2 FQGNSA. This CDR3 comprises 14 residues. V dropped 5 bases and J dropped 6 bases, with 17 bases sitting between them. DNA of the CDR3: TGTGCCAGCAGCATCAGGGGTGTAGAGGGCGAGCAGTACTTC. Encoded protein: CASSIRGVEGEQYF.

The chain uses TRBV28 and TRBJ2-7; possible D gene TRBD2, 5 bases. This CDR3 spans 15 amino acids. Trimming shortened V by 6 bases and J by 3 bases, and 18 bases separated the two germline ends. Germline V gene data show CDR1 as MDHEN and CDR2 as SYDVKM. The CDR3 coding sequence is TGTGCCAGCAGCCGACCCCCAGCGGACCACTACGAGCAGTACTTC. This codes for CASSRPPADHYEQYF.